Below, 18 T cell receptor beta chains from the same sample are listed, as sequenced in a study of blood T cell repertoires in COVID-19. This table comes from immunoSEQ multiplex PCR, and its TCRdb copy is limited to in-frame clones, with some not included. Of over 200,000 clones listed, 65% to 90% are singletons. Sequenced sample: peripheral blood. Every receptor here comes from a man aged 50 to 60 with COVID-19, enrolled during active disease.

V and J are TRBV7-8 and TRBJ1-6, with a weak D call TRBD1 (6 bases). V lost 4 bases to trimming and J lost 10 bases, with 11 bases between them. CDR3 size: 13 residues. Germline CDR1 reads SGHVS; CDR2 reads FQNEAQ. CDR3 loop: CASSSYRESPLHF. The CDR3 nucleotides read TGTGCCAGCAGCTCCTACAGGGAGTCACCCCTCCACTTT.

The genes are TRBV21-1 and TRBJ2-1; the D segment call TRBD1 is taken from the table without a DNA check. TRBV21-1 is a recognized pseudogene. There are 12 residues in the CDR3. CDR3 amino acids: CASSRGRDRQFF. Here the CDR3 DNA reads TGTGCCAGCAGCAGAGGACGGGACAGGCAGTTCTTC.

J is TRBJ2-3 and V is TRBV19; 11 bases are shared with TRBD2. V gave up 6 bases and J gave up 4 bases; unmatched junction bases: 6. The CDR3 runs to 15 residues. Germline V gives CDR1 LNHDA, CDR2 SQIVND (reference sequence). The CDR3 sequence is CASSLAGGVADTQYF. In DNA, the CDR3 is TGTGCCAGTAGCCTAGCGGGGGGCGTGGCAGATACGCAGTATTTT.

This clone was seen only a few times. The chain recombines TRBV5-5 with TRBJ1-6, with 8 bases identical to TRBD1. The CDR3 has 14 amino acids. The trim removed 4 bases at V and 7 bases at J, leaving 4 bases unmatched. Per germline, CDR1 SGHKS and CDR2 YYEKEE (reference sequence). In nucleotides, the CDR3 is TGTGCCAGCAGCATACGGGACAGGAATTCACCCCTCCACTTT. It encodes CASSIRDRNSPLHF.

The chain combines TRBV5-4 with TRBJ1-2; 7 bases fit TRBD1. The germline CDR1 and CDR2 sequences are SGHNT and YYREEE (reference sequence). The J segment lost 4 bases and the V segment lost 1 base, leaving 7 bases of the junction unmatched. The CDR3 length is 15 residues. In nucleotides, the CDR3 is TGTGCCAGCAGCTTGCCGACCACAGGGGTCTATGGCTACACCTTC. Encoded protein: CASSLPTTGVYGYTF.

The chain uses TRBV6-5 and TRBJ2-7, with 11 bases aligning to TRBD2. The germline CDR1 and CDR2 sequences are MNHEY and SVGAGI. V lost 7 bases, J lost 2 bases, and 4 bases stayed unmatched. The CDR3 totals 14 residues. CDR3 DNA: TGTGCCAGCAACCTAGCGGGAGGACCCTACGAGCAGTACTTC. It translates to CASNLAGGPYEQYF.

V is TRBV4-1 and J is TRBJ1-6, with 8 bases lining up with TRBD1. The V gene's germline CDR1 is MGHRA and CDR2 YSYEKL. The trim removed 1 base at V and 10 bases at J, leaving 12 bases unmatched. The CDR3 spans 17 residues. CDR3 residues: CASSQATRTGFRSPLHF. DNA of the CDR3: TGCGCCAGCAGCCAAGCCACCCGGACAGGGTTTCGCTCACCCCTCCACTTT.

The V call is TRBV5-4, the J call TRBJ1-2; the match to TRBD1 covers 11 bases. With V trimmed by 4 bases and J by 5 bases, 7 bases remained unmatched. The CDR3 consists of 15 residues. Germline lookup yields CDR1 SGHNT and CDR2 YYREEE (reference sequence). CDR3 protein: CASSPRTGGLYGYTF. DNA of the CDR3: TGTGCCAGCAGCCCGCGGACAGGGGGCTTGTATGGCTACACCTTC.

The chain combines TRBV5-6 with TRBJ2-3, with TRBD1 as a possible D gene (6 bases). The germline CDR1 and CDR2 sequences are SGHDT and YYEEEE. Trimming pared 4 bases from V and 0 bases from J, leaving 15 bases between. The CDR3 sequence is 16 residues long. DNA for the CDR3: TGTGCCAGCAGCCCCAGGGGTGGGGTTAGCACAGATACGCAGTATTTT. This translates into CASSPRGGVSTDTQYF.

The V call is TRBV5-6, the J call TRBJ2-7, with TRBD1 matching 8 bases. J gave up 0 bases and V 1 base, and 3 bases lay outside the gene matches. This CDR3 region has 15 residues. In germline, CDR1 is SGHDT, CDR2 YYEEEE. This CDR3 reads CASSLFGTGSYEQYF. The CDR3 DNA reads as TGTGCCAGCAGCTTGTTCGGGACAGGCTCCTACGAGCAGTACTTC.

CDR3 protein: CASSLGTSGTYEQYF. The CDR3 nucleotides read TGTGCCAGTAGCCTGGGGACTAGCGGAACCTACGAGCAGTACTTC. The chain uses TRBV19 and TRBJ2-7; 11 bases agree with TRBD2. Trimming cost V 6 bases and J 2 bases; bases outside gene matches: 6. This CDR3 is 15 amino acids long. Germline V gives CDR1 LNHDA, CDR2 SQIVND (reference sequence).

The chain combines TRBV7-8 with TRBJ1-5, with D perhaps TRBD1 (5 bases). CDR3 length equals 17 residues. The V gene's germline CDR1 is SGHVS and CDR2 FQNEAQ. Trimming removed 5 bases at V and 1 base at J, with 18 bases between. CDR3 sequence: CASSQLFSGASNQPQHF. CDR3 DNA: TGTGCCAGCAGCCAGCTCTTTTCTGGGGCAAGCAATCAGCCCCAGCATTTT.

This chain links TRBV19 with TRBJ2-3; the match to TRBD1 covers 7 bases. Germline V gene sequence: CDR1 LNHDA, CDR2 SQIVND (reference sequence). The CDR3 runs 15 residues. V lost 1 base, J lost 4 bases, and 5 bases stayed unmatched. The CDR3 region has the DNA TGTGCCAGTAGTATAGCCCGGGACAGACCAGATACGCAGTATTTT. As protein: CASSIARDRPDTQYF.

This clone was seen a handful of times. The chain has TRBV7-9 and TRBJ1-1; no clear D. V was pared by 1 base and J by 7 bases, with 7 bases between. Germline V lookup: CDR1 SEHNR, CDR2 FQNEAQ (reference sequence). The CDR3 covers 12 residues. The CDR3 DNA is TGTGCCAGCAGCTTAGTCATGAGTGAAGCTTTCTTT. Protein: CASSLVMSEAFF.

The chain combines TRBV27 with TRBJ2-7; possible D gene TRBD1, 5 bases. Germline V gives CDR1 MNHEY, CDR2 SMNVEV (reference sequence). V was pared by 3 bases and J by 1 base, with 10 bases between. CDR3 length equals 14 residues. The CDR3 bases are TGTGCCAGCAGTTTTTCTAGGGGTTCCTACGAGCAGTACTTC. Protein product: CASSFSRGSYEQYF.

The genes are TRBV3-1 (or the pseudogene TRBV3-2) and TRBJ1-1; D remains ambiguous. Germline-derived CDR1 and CDR2 are LGHDT and YNNKEL (reference sequence). There are 12 residues in the CDR3. Deletions cut 3 bases from V and 8 bases from J, with 10 bases between. In DNA form, the CDR3 reads TGTGCCAGCAGCCATCTGGGGAGGGAAGCTTTCTTT. It is translated as CASSHLGREAFF.

The CDR3 DNA reads TGTGCCGGATGGGCCACTAACTATGGCTACACCTTC. Translated: CAGWATNYGYTF. The V call is TRBV28, the J call TRBJ1-2; D is ambiguous. Germline CDR1 and CDR2: MDHEN and SYDVKM. The CDR3 has 12 amino acids. V lost 11 bases and J 0 bases, leaving 10 bases between the germline ends.

CDR3 coding DNA: TGTGCCAGCAGTGAAGGACAGCAAGGTGAAGCTTTCTTT. Translated, it gives CASSEGQQGEAFF. V and J are TRBV6-1 and TRBJ1-1; possibly TRBD1 for D (5 bases). The ends were cut back, 1 base at V and 7 bases at J, with 10 bases in the middle. The CDR3 is made up of 13 amino acids. The germline CDR1 and CDR2 sequences are MNHNS and SASEGT.